This TCR beta chain was sequenced in a study of regulatory T cells in long-lasting Graves disease (dated by TCRdb to the early 2020s). About the investigation overall: Antithyroid drugs had been taken for less than 3 months by newly diagnosed Graves' disease patients. The study was conducted in China and was registered as a clinical trial. A total of around 35 samples underwent TCR sequencing, from 13 patients with persistent Graves' disease and 20 or so patients with newly diagnosed Graves' disease. Patients with persistent Graves' disease were compared with patients with newly diagnosed Graves' disease using TCR sequencing and RNA sequencing of peripheral blood. The research as a whole found: Lower TCR Shannon entropy and fewer highly expanded clones were observed in persistent Graves' disease patients than in newly diagnosed patients, which suggested clonal expansion. TRBV28, TRBJ1-2 and TRBJ2-5 were preferentially used in persistent disease, while TRBV20-1 and TRBJ2-1 were favored in newly diagnosed disease. As a limitation, the authors acknowledged that the small sample size may reduce accuracy. Persistent patients shared more public clonotypes among themselves (more than 2,500) than newly diagnosed patients did (roughly 920). Peripheral blood alone was examined, since thyroid tissue, which constituted the primary lesion, could not be accessed. Only the TCR beta chain was sequenced and analyzed.

This clonotype was counted a few times. The specificity of this receptor is unknown. Base quality data are lacking; no much larger clone is found one base away. Library preparation employed multiplex PCR. TCRdb records Illumina HiSeq 4000 as the sequencer. iRepertoire HTBI primers and Arm-PCR amplification of CDR3 regions were used to construct TCR beta libraries. Gel purification was performed on PCR products prior to sequencing. As for the authors' bioinformatics: A total of fewer than 80 TRBV and about 13 TRBJ segments were identified across samples and were used for gene usage analysis of CDR3 amino acid clonotypes. COPE and FqMerger were used to merge filtered high-quality paired reads into contigs. Contigs were aligned with BLAST to IMGT TRBV, TRBD and TRBJ reference genes, and CDR3 was defined per IMGT. Clonotypes above 0.1% frequency were classified as highly expanded clones. Repertoire diversity was measured by Shannon entropy, and V-J evenness by the Gini coefficient. A clonotype was considered public if more than one individual shared it. TCRdb trimmed public reads at Q25 via fastp, called clones via MiXCR and kept in-frame beta chains. Entries are consolidated by CDR3 protein sequence, retaining the most common genes and DNA. These V and J calls derive from TCRdb rather than the authors' analysis. The sample profile shows around 400,000 distinct CDR3 sequences; 12% of them were found once. The biggest ten clones account for approximately 20% of the sample.

Reading the label with the study, this specimen's time point is: newly diagnosed GD, antithyroid drugs for less than 3 months. For both TCR sequencing and RNA sequencing, RNA was extracted from PBMCs using TRIzol. The diagnosis of Graves' disease was made according to American Thyroid Association guidelines. The patients came from an endocrinology department in Xi'an, China. From each patient, 8 to 10 milliliters of peripheral blood was collected into an EDTA anticoagulant tube. PBMCs were isolated by Ficoll Paque Plus density gradient separation without further T cell sorting. An Agilent 2100 Bioanalyzer and agarose gel were used to check RNA quality, and a NanoDrop 2000 was used to measure RNA concentration. The CDR3 starts with the cysteine, ends with the phenylalanine, and has 14 residues. CDR3 DNA only is kept here, 42 bases in frame from base 1. V loses 6 bases, J loses 9 bases, and the germline ends lie 18 bases apart.

These sequences were also reported in another study, on T cells in Graves' hyperthyroidism and ophthalmopathy. As described in the second report: Stable Graves' hyperthyroidism was defined as no progression to ophthalmopathy during 18 months of follow-up. Hyperthyroidism patients were newly diagnosed, with disease duration under 2 months, and aged 18 to 65 years. Any patient with an uncontrolled infection, another autoimmune disease, pregnancy or lactation was excluded. Diagnoses were based on clinical symptoms, serum thyroxine and TRAb, thyroid ultrasound and orbital computed tomography. For the first round of RT-PCR on the TCR CDR3, the HTBI primer set was used together with the Qiagen OneStep RT-PCR kit. Blood samples also contained most of the expanded thyroid clonotypes (frequency above 0.001), which suggests that blood repertoires may reflect thyroid immune responses. A 13 V-J signature model separated ophthalmopathy from stable hyperthyroidism, with about 88% sensitivity and around 84% specificity in cross-validation and 80%/75% in testing. In validation, the model predicted progression to ophthalmopathy with around 71% sensitivity and over 72% specificity, a median of around six months before onset. A discovery cohort of around 100 patients, roughly 40 with Graves' ophthalmopathy and 55 to 65 with stable Graves' hyperthyroidism, was used to find distinguishing TCR V-J signatures. An independent validation cohort of around 19 hyperthyroidism patients and 17 patients who later progressed to ophthalmopathy tested prospective prediction of ophthalmopathy. For training and testing, the roughly 93 patients in the discovery cohort were randomly divided in a 7:3 ratio. In addition, the study compared T-cell repertoires in thyroid tissue and in blood from roughly six Graves' hyperthyroidism patients. Once sampling was done, hyperthyroidism patients were given methimazole at a starting dose of 30 mg daily, whereas ophthalmopathy patients were given high-dose intravenous methylprednisolone. The libraries were constructed in a second round of multiplex PCR and then size-selected and purified. Paired-end sequencing of the libraries was performed with 100 bp reads on an Illumina HiSeq2000. SOAPnuke was used to process the raw data, throwing out any read that contained adapters or uncalled bases, had a mean Phred below 15, or lacked an exact constant-primer or identifier match. High-quality paired reads were merged using COPE v1.2.5, and each unique nucleotide sequence was defined as a clonotype. MiTCR v1.1 was used to align clonotypes to the IMGT TRBV, TRBD and TRBJ reference segments. The analysis included only V-J combinations with a frequency above 0.0001, which together covered around 99% of the repertoires. A TCS score was defined as the ratio between F50 (clonal expansion) and ExV (chaos), using BLOSUM62-based TCRdist between CDR3 peptides within each V-J. Welch's t-statistics and random forest reduced around 520 V-J features to 10 to 15, which were used in a naive Bayes classifier (R e1071). Sample size was not statistically predetermined, and investigators were not blinded to group allocation. The paper reports TCR Vbeta CDR3 sequencing of about 140 peripheral blood samples: under 45 ophthalmopathy, fewer than 80 hyperthyroidism and approximately 17 progressor patients.

The sequences come from peripheral blood mononuclear cells (PBMCs), collected at new diagnosis, from a patient treated with antithyroid drugs. This TCR was sampled from a young woman with Graves disease. Donor details come from another sample of the same person, matched by shared clones. The receptor chain draws on TRBV12-3 or TRBV12-4 and TRBJ2-1; the D match is possibly TRBD1 or TRBD2, with 6 bases aligned in each. The base sequence is TGTGCCAGCAGCGGACTCGCCGGGGGCAGTGAGCAGTTCTTC. This is translated as CASSGLAGGSEQFF.